The clone carrying this T cell receptor (beta chain) appeared a few times. Only in-frame clones appear in the TCRdb table, and some are missing; sequencing was by immunoSEQ multiplex PCR. This table has roughly 61,000 clones, 75% to 90% appearing once. The entry originates in a study of T cell changes during pregnancy in multiple sclerosis. Trimming pared 3 bases from V and 0 bases from J, leaving 3 bases between. The CDR3 has 13 amino acids. The germline CDR1 and CDR2 sequences are SGDLS and YYNGEE. This clonotype originated in a female donor in good health, enrolled as a control in a pregnancy study. The V and J genes are TRBV9 and TRBJ1-4; D not certain. The specimen comprised peripheral blood, sampled in the first trimester of pregnancy. Here the CDR3 reads CASSGATNEKLFF. CDR3 sequence (DNA): TGTGCCAGCAGCGGAGCAACTAATGAAAAACTGTTTTTT.